A single sample gave rise to the 32 T cell receptor beta chains below, sequenced in a study of STAT3 mutations in large granular lymphocyte leukemia. General study points: At least one immunodominant TCR beta clonotype appeared in every T-cell large granular lymphocyte leukemia patient.

Sequencing used immunoSEQ multiplex PCR; TCRdb keeps in-frame clones, though not all of them. The sample lists more than 25,000 clones, approximately 80% occurring once. These receptors' targets are unknown. Sequencing input: peripheral blood mononuclear cells. The receptors were gathered from a woman between 50 and 59 years old with T-cell large granular lymphocyte leukemia. Some clones in this sample may be carry-over from other donors' samples.

The genes are TRBV27 and TRBJ2-1; TRBD1 matches 10 bases. Trimming took 8 bases from V and 15 from J; bases not matched to a gene: 25. This CDR3 has 17 amino acids. The V gene's germline CDR1 is MNHEY and CDR2 SMNVEV (reference sequence). The CDR3 is CASSPGAGTGDERTWFF. In nucleotides, the CDR3 is TGTGCCAGCTCTCCGGGCGCCGGGACAGGGGATGAACGCACGTGGTTCTTC.

The chain employs TRBV18 and TRBJ1-1; D remains unclear. V was clipped by 3 bases and J by 5 bases, with 13 bases between them. CDR1 and CDR2 (germline): KGHSH, LQKENI. The CDR3 is made up of 14 amino acids. The CDR3 here is CASSPANERTEAFF. CDR3 nucleotide sequence: TGTGCCAGCTCACCTGCTAACGAGAGAACTGAAGCTTTCTTT.

The rearrangement links TRBV19 to TRBJ2-7; TRBD2 aligns across 8 bases. CDR3 length equals 14 residues. The J segment lost 4 bases and the V segment lost 1 base, leaving 3 bases of the junction unmatched. Germline loops: CDR1 LNHDA, CDR2 SQIVND (reference sequence). The DNA of the CDR3 is TGTGCCAGTAGTATAGGACTAGCGAGTTACGAGCAGTACTTC. This translates into CASSIGLASYEQYF.

V is TRBV30 and J is TRBJ2-5; D may be TRBD1 (6 bases). The length of the CDR3 is 13 residues. Germline V gives CDR1 GTSNPN, CDR2 SVGIG (reference sequence). V was trimmed by 8 bases and J by 2 bases, leaving 15 bases between them. CDR3 residues: CAGGLIGQETQYF. The CDR3 bases are TGTGCCGGGGGCTTGATAGGGCAAGAGACCCAGTACTTC.

The chain combines TRBV19 with TRBJ1-5; 11 positions match TRBD1. J was trimmed by 1 base and V by 6 bases; bases with no gene match: 5. Germline V gives CDR1 LNHDA, CDR2 SQIVND (reference sequence). The CDR3 runs 16 residues. DNA of the CDR3: TGTGCCAGTAGCCGGACAGGGGGCGGAAGCAATCAGCCCCAGCATTTT. This encodes CASSRTGGGSNQPQHF.

The chain recombines TRBV5-1 with TRBJ2-7; TRBD1 matches 8 bases. J lost 3 bases, V lost 3 bases, and 11 bases had no gene match. This CDR3 region has 16 residues. The V gene's germline CDR1 is SGHRS and CDR2 YFSETQ. In DNA, the CDR3 is TGCGCCAGCAGCTCCGGGACAGGACGGTCATACTACGAGCAGTACTTC. Translated, it gives CASSSGTGRSYYEQYF.

The rearrangement uses TRBV11-2 and TRBJ2-7; 8 bases align to TRBD2. V was pared by 1 base and J by 2 bases, with 4 bases of the junction left unmatched. This CDR3 region has 15 residues. The V gene's germline CDR1 is SGHAT and CDR2 FQNNGV. The CDR3 DNA reads TGTGCCAGCAGCTTAGCCAGCGGGAGCCCCTACGAGCAGTACTTC. Protein product: CASSLASGSPYEQYF. The full variable domain, its missing parts supplied by reference TRBV11-2 and TRBJ2-7, is EAGVAQSPRYKIIEKRQSVAFWCNPISGHATLYWYQQILGQGPKLLIQFQNNGVVDDSQLPKDRFSAERLKGVDSTLKIQPAKLEDSAVYLCASSLASGSPYEQYFGPGTRLTVT.

The chain joins TRBV2 to TRBJ2-3; 10 bases fit TRBD1. V dropped 5 bases and J dropped 6; count of bases not matched to a gene: 8. The length of the CDR3 is 15 residues. The germline CDR1 and CDR2 sequences are SNHLY and FYNNEI. The DNA for the CDR3 is TGTGCCAGCAGTTGGGGGACAGGGGTTGGGGATACGCAGTATTTT. This encodes CASSWGTGVGDTQYF.

V is TRBV4-2 and J is TRBJ2-3; D could derive from TRBD1 or TRBD2 (6 bases each). Germline V lookup: CDR1 LGHNA, CDR2 YNFKEQ. V shed 1 base and J shed 6 bases, with 14 bases lying between them. The CDR3 has 15 residues. This CDR3 is CASSQVGGPEDTQYF. The CDR3, as DNA: TGTGCCAGCAGCCAAGTCGGGGGCCCAGAGGATACGCAGTATTTT.

This clone was detected a few times. V is TRBV9 and J is TRBJ2-7; TRBD2 agrees at 12 bases. The CDR3 spans 15 residues. V trimming: 3 bases; J trimming: 6 bases; junction bases outside the gene matches: 7. Germline V lookup: CDR1 SGDLS, CDR2 YYNGEE. CDR3 in amino acids: CASSERLAGVGEQYF. DNA for the CDR3: TGTGCCAGCAGCGAACGACTAGCGGGAGTAGGCGAGCAGTACTTC.

The chain combines TRBV28 with TRBJ2-1, with TRBD2 matching over 9 bases. After removal of 4 bases from V and 4 bases from J, the junction contained 8 bases not matched to a gene. The germline V gene encodes CDR1 MDHEN and CDR2 SYDVKM. This CDR3 has 16 residues. CDR3 bases: TGTGCCAGCAGTTCCTTCCTAGCGGGAACATACAATGAGCAGTTCTTC. Its translation is CASSSFLAGTYNEQFF. Variable domain in full (rest from reference TRBV28 and TRBJ2-1): DVKVTQSSRYLVKRTGEKVFLECVQDMDHENMFWYRQDPGLGLRLIYFSYDVKMKEKGDIPEGYSVSREKKERFSLILESASTNQTSMYLCASSSFLAGTYNEQFFGPGTRLTVL.

The CDR3 loop reads CASSYSRGTFYGYTF. DNA of the CDR3: TGTGCCAGCAGTTACTCGAGAGGTACTTTCTATGGCTACACCTTC. The V gene is TRBV6-5, the J gene TRBJ1-2; D not resolved. The germline V gene encodes CDR1 MNHEY and CDR2 SVGAGI. Trimming took 0 bases from V and 4 from J, leaving 12 bases between them. This CDR3 has 15 residues.

This clone was observed a few times. The rearrangement joins TRBV6-5 to TRBJ2-1; TRBD2 might be the D (5 bases). Trimming stripped 6 bases from V and 5 bases from J, with 17 bases between. The length of the CDR3 is 15 residues. The germline V gene has CDR1 MNHEY and CDR2 SVGAGI. CDR3 amino acids: CASSPIGSPHNEQFF. In nucleotides, the CDR3 is TGTGCCAGCAGCCCTATTGGGAGTCCTCACAATGAGCAGTTCTTC.

The chain has TRBV2 and TRBJ2-7; 8 nucleotides line up with TRBD2. Germline CDR1 is SNHLY and CDR2 is FYNNEI. V was clipped by 0 bases and J by 3 bases; unmatched bases: 7. The CDR3 loop spans 16 amino acids. The CDR3 DNA reads as TGTGCCAGCAGTGAAGCGAAAAGCGGGAGTCTCTACGAGCAGTACTTC. As protein: CASSEAKSGSLYEQYF. The full variable domain, rest sourced from reference TRBV2 and TRBJ2-7, is EPEVTQTPSHQVTQMGQEVILRCVPISNHLYFYWYRQILGQKVEFLVSFYNNEISEKSEIFDDQFSVERPDGSNFTLKIRSTKLEDSAMYFCASSEAKSGSLYEQYFGPGTRLTVT.

The V and J genes are TRBV29-1 and TRBJ2-6; 7 bases match TRBD2. J lost 0 bases, V lost 1 base, and 3 bases had no gene match. The CDR3 has 16 amino acids. Per germline, CDR1 SQVTM and CDR2 ANQGSEA. The CDR3 loop reads CSVEVGGISGANVLTF. DNA of the CDR3: TGCAGCGTTGAAGTGGGGGGGATCTCTGGGGCCAACGTCCTGACTTTC. Supplemented by reference TRBV29-1 and TRBJ2-6, the full variable domain reads SAVISQKPSRDICQRGTSLTIQCQVDSQVTMMFWYRQQPGQSLTLIATANQGSEATYESGFVIDKFPISRPNLTFSTLTVSNMSPEDSSIYLCSVEVGGISGANVLTFGAGSRLTVL.

V gene TRBV18 combines with J gene TRBJ2-3, with 8 nucleotides matching TRBD1. CDR1 and CDR2 (germline): KGHSH, LQKENI. The J segment lost 3 bases and the V segment lost 4 bases, leaving 15 bases of the junction unmatched. The CDR3 runs to 18 residues. The CDR3 DNA follows: TGTGCCAGCTCACTATCGGGTCAGGGGGCTCTACGAACAGATACGCAGTATTTT. This sequence encodes CASSLSGQGALRTDTQYF.

This clone was counted only a few times. V and J are TRBV5-1 and TRBJ2-7, with D possibly TRBD1 on 5 matching bases. The V end was cut by 3 bases, the J end by 6 bases, with 13 bases between. The V gene's germline CDR1 is SGHRS and CDR2 YFSETQ. This CDR3 is built from 13 residues. The CDR3, as DNA: TGCGCCAGCAGCTGGGGCCCTCCGGCCGAGCAGTACTTC. This gives the protein CASSWGPPAEQYF.

The rearrangement uses TRBV5-1 and TRBJ2-1, with D hard to call. The CDR3 has 13 residues. V shed 0 bases and J shed 6 bases, with 7 bases lying between them. Germline values: CDR1 SGHRS, CDR2 YFSETQ. In nucleotides, the CDR3 is TGCGCCAGCAGCTTGGGCACCCTCAATGAGCAGTTCTTC. Its translation: CASSLGTLNEQFF.

The chain links TRBV12-5 to TRBJ2-1, with 8 bases that match TRBD1. In germline, CDR1 is LGHNT, CDR2 FRNRAP. The CDR3 is made up of 18 amino acids. V shed 4 bases and J 7 bases; nucleotides not matched to a gene: 18. CDR3 nucleotide sequence: TGTGCTAGTGGTTCGGGACCATATACAGGGGGTGACACGAATGAGCAGTTCTTC. Its translation: CASGSGPYTGGDTNEQFF.

The chain joins TRBV29-1 to TRBJ2-7; D is uncertain. Trimming took 1 base from V and 7 from J, leaving 14 bases between them. The CDR3 has 13 residues. Germline V CDR1 and CDR2: SQVTM, ANQGSEA. CDR3 protein: CSVEVGALGEQYF. CDR3 in DNA: TGCAGCGTTGAAGTAGGAGCGTTAGGGGAGCAGTACTTC.

The chain employs TRBV4-2 and TRBJ1-5; D is possibly TRBD1 (5 bases). CDR1 is LGHNA and CDR2 is YNFKEQ in the germline V gene. The V gene lost 4 bases and the J gene lost 0 bases, with 13 bases spanning the gap. The CDR3 consists of 16 residues. As DNA, the CDR3 is TGTGCCAGCAGCCCGGGACGGATGTATAGCAATCAGCCCCAGCATTTT. This encodes CASSPGRMYSNQPQHF.

This chain links TRBV15 with TRBJ2-3, with 13 positions matching TRBD2. Germline CDR1 and CDR2: LNHNV and YYDKDF (reference sequence). V lost 2 bases, J lost 5 bases, and 16 bases stayed unmatched. This CDR3 comprises 20 residues. CDR3 region: CATSRITGTSGKPLGDTQYF. The CDR3 nucleotides read TGTGCCACCAGCAGAATAACCGGGACTAGCGGGAAGCCCCTCGGAGATACGCAGTATTTT.

The rearrangement uses TRBV23-1 and TRBJ1-1; a possible D gene is TRBD1 (5 bases). TRBV23-1 is an ORF for which the function is uncertain. V gave up 6 bases and J gave up 4 bases, with 15 bases separating them. There are 14 residues in the CDR3. CDR3 protein: CASSLWQGFTEAFF. The CDR3 nucleotides read TGCGCCAGCAGCCTCTGGCAGGGATTCACTGAAGCTTTCTTT.

The genes are TRBV30 and TRBJ1-5, with a possible D match to TRBD1 (6 bases). CDR3 size: 12 residues. The ends were cut back, 5 bases at V and 6 bases at J, with 11 bases in the middle. Per germline, CDR1 GTSNPN and CDR2 SVGIG (reference sequence). The CDR3 spells CAWGKQGQPQHF. Here the CDR3 DNA reads TGTGCCTGGGGAAAACAGGGTCAGCCCCAGCATTTT.

V usage is TRBV29-1 and J usage is TRBJ2-1; D gene unclear. The germline V gene encodes CDR1 SQVTM and CDR2 ANQGSEA. The V gene lost 4 bases and the J gene lost 6 bases, with 4 bases spanning the gap. The CDR3 contains 10 residues. For the CDR3, the DNA is TGCAGCGTTGGGGCCAATGAGCAGTTCTTC. Protein sequence: CSVGANEQFF.

The chain joins TRBV7-2 to TRBJ2-4; either TRBD1 or TRBD2 may fit D (6 bases each). The CDR3 loop spans 16 amino acids. Deletions cut 1 base from V and 0 bases from J, with 10 bases between. CDR1 is SGHTA, CDR2 FQGNSA, per germline. The CDR3 protein is CASSLGGALAKNIQYF. CDR3 DNA: TGTGCCAGCAGCTTAGGGGGGGCTCTAGCCAAAAACATTCAGTACTTC.

This clone was observed a single time. The V gene is TRBV5-4, the J gene TRBJ2-7; 11 positions match TRBD2. CDR3 length: 16 residues. Trimming took 4 bases from V and 1 from J; bases not matched to a gene: 7. Germline CDR1 is SGHNT and CDR2 is YYREEE (reference sequence). CDR3 DNA: TGTGCCAGCAGCCGTCCGACTAGCGGGACATCCTACGAGCAGTACTTC. Amino acids: CASSRPTSGTSYEQYF.

The J gene is TRBJ1-4, the V gene TRBV20-1; the D is unclear. V lost 5 bases, J lost 14 bases, and 15 bases lay in between. Germline CDR1 DFQATT, CDR2 SNEGSKA (reference sequence). The CDR3 runs 11 residues. As DNA, the CDR3 is TGCAGTGCTGGATATTTGACAAGGCTGTTTTTT. It specifies CSAGYLTRLFF.

The chain has TRBV7-8 and TRBJ2-7, with TRBD2 matching 7 bases. Germline CDR1 SGHVS, CDR2 FQNEAQ. Germline trimming cut 1 base from V and 6 bases from J; bases unmatched to any gene: 9. This CDR3 comprises 15 residues. The CDR3 DNA reads TGTGCCAGCAGCTTAGAGGGTGGGAGGGCCTTCGAGCAGTACTTC. It yields the protein CASSLEGGRAFEQYF.

This chain joins TRBV5-4 and TRBJ2-1, with TRBD2 matching over 8 bases. The CDR3 loop spans 16 amino acids. Germline trimming cut 4 bases from V and 7 bases from J; bases unmatched to any gene: 13. Germline CDR1 is SGHNT and CDR2 is YYREEE (reference sequence). The CDR3 loop reads CASSGGGGRMVNEQFF. Here the CDR3 DNA reads TGTGCCAGCAGCGGGGGGGGCGGGAGGATGGTGAATGAGCAGTTCTTC. The complete variable domain, with remaining parts taken from reference TRBV5-4 and TRBJ2-1, reads ETGVTQSPTHLIKTRGQQVTLRCSSQSGHNTVSWYQQALGQGPQFIFQYYREEENGRGNFPPRFSGLQFPNYSSELNVNALELDDSALYLCASSGGGGRMVNEQFFGPGTRLTVL.

This clone was observed a handful of times. The J gene is TRBJ2-7, the V gene TRBV7-2; 9 bases map to TRBD1. V shed 1 base and J 6 bases; nucleotides not matched to a gene: 4. The CDR3 contains 14 residues. From germline, CDR1 is SGHTA and CDR2 FQGNSA. CDR3 sequence (DNA): TGTGCCAGCAGCTTAGGGACAGGGGCGATCGAGCAGTACTTC. It codes for CASSLGTGAIEQYF.

This chain uses TRBV5-1 with TRBJ2-3; TRBD2 aligns across 13 bases. V trimming: 3 bases; J trimming: 4 bases; junction bases outside the gene matches: 8. Germline CDR1 is SGHRS and CDR2 is YFSETQ. The CDR3 consists of 17 residues. CDR3 nucleotide sequence: TGCGCCAGCAGCTCAAGGACTAGCGGGAGTGAGCCAGATACGCAGTATTTT. This gives the protein CASSSRTSGSEPDTQYF.